This T cell receptor beta chain is drawn from a study of blood T cell repertoires in COVID-19. Background on the study: T cells, B-cell-depleted T cells, or PBMCs supplied cDNA or gDNA.

Followed over time, Seattle patients had been enrolled while infection was active. CDR1 is MNHNY, CDR2 SVGAGI, per germline (reference sequence). Trimming pared 6 bases from V and 1 base from J, leaving 13 bases between. The CDR3 contains 15 residues. As handled by the study authors: The authors estimated nucleated cell counts from reference gene primer amplification. TCRdb's copy holds only in-frame clones and misses some; the assay was immunoSEQ multiplex PCR. D and trimming were read from the DNA, whereas the V and J calls and clone size are those reported in that table. Among fewer than 350,000 clones listed, roughly 88% were seen once.

The clonotype originates from a woman aged 25-40 years with COVID-19, enrolled during active disease. The rearrangement joins TRBV6-6 to TRBJ1-5; possible D gene TRBD1, 6 bases. Sequenced sample: peripheral blood. The DNA for the CDR3 is TGTGCCAGCAGACCCCAGGGGATGAGCAATCAGCCCCAGCATTTT. This translates into CASRPQGMSNQPQHF.